The rows below give T cell receptor beta chains drawn from one sample of a study of T-cell reconstitution after alpha-beta-depleted transplantation in children. Using its own MiXCR run on the PCR reads, TCRdb lists one record per CDR3 protein. The data show 250,000 to 300,000 distinct CDR3 sequences, 9.9% seen once. The sample consisted of PBMCs from the stem cell graft donor, taken from the stem cell graft. These receptors all come from a human donor who donated a stem cell graft to a child with SCID. The CDR3 runs from the conserved cysteine through the conserved F or W. The D gene is left open where the match is weak. Clone size is shown for a subset of rows, as once, few, many or a class of expanded clone.

. . TRBJ1-1 TRBV20-1 CSGYRDPEAFF TGCAGTGGCTACAGAGACCCTGAAGCTTTCTTT
. few TRBJ2-1 TRBV5-1 CASSSTRTTYNEQFF TGCGCCAGCAGCTCCACTCGAACGACGTACAATGAGCAGTTCTTC
TRBD1 . TRBJ2-7 TRBV19 CASSASGTGGRIIQQYF TGTGCCAGTAGTGCGTCCGGGACAGGGGGCCGCATAATTCAGCAGTACTTC
. few TRBJ2-5 TRBV3-1 CATQNTNRDQETQYF TGTGCCACCCAAAACACCAATCGGGACCAAGAGACCCAGTACTTC
TRBD2 . TRBJ2-7 TRBV5-1 CASSLAPSGGYEQYF TGCGCCAGCAGCTTGGCCCCTAGCGGGGGCTACGAGCAGTACTTC
. many TRBJ2-7 TRBV18 CANSPTETDDEQYF TGTGCCAACTCCCCCACCGAGACCGACGACGAGCAGTACTTC
TRBD1 few TRBJ2-2 TRBV5-1 CASTDWTGITGELFF TGCGCCAGCACGGATTGGACAGGGATAACCGGGGAGCTGTTTTTT
TRBD2 many TRBJ2-2 TRBV5-5 CASSGGGTGELFF TGTGCCAGCAGCGGCGGGGGCACCGGGGAGCTGTTTTTT
. . TRBJ1-2 TRBV25-1 CASSEWGSNYGYTF TGTGCCAGCAGTGAATGGGGCAGTAACTATGGCTACACCTTC
. few TRBJ2-7 TRBV7-2 CASSYDNYEQYF TGTGCCAGCAGTTACGACAACTACGAGCAGTACTTC
TRBD2 many TRBJ2-1 TRBV7-9 CASSWLAGSNEQFF TGTGCCAGCAGCTGGTTAGCGGGGTCCAATGAGCAGTTCTTC
. few TRBJ1-4 TRBV5-1 CASSLVAATNEKLFF TGCGCCAGCAGCCTAGTGGCCGCAACTAATGAAAAACTGTTTTTT
. . TRBJ2-1 TRBV10-3 CAISPPSRLYNEQFF TGTGCCATCAGTCCCCCTAGCCGTCTCTACAATGAGCAGTTCTTC
. few TRBJ2-7 TRBV7-9 CATAGASYEQYF TGTGCCACCGCGGGGGCCTCCTACGAGCAGTACTTC
. . TRBJ2-1 TRBV9 CASSATSTPMGNEQFF TGTGCCAGCAGCGCTACCTCAACCCCGATGGGCAATGAGCAGTTCTTC
TRBD2 . TRBJ2-3 TRBV20-1 CSAHALAGRTDTQYF TGCAGTGCTCATGCCTTAGCGGGGCGCACAGATACGCAGTATTTT
TRBD2 . TRBJ2-1 TRBV9 CASSVGEGSNEQFF TGTGCCAGCAGCGTAGGGGAGGGGTCGAATGAGCAGTTCTTC
. . TRBJ1-2 TRBV5-1 CASSPMDIYGYTF TGCGCCAGCAGCCCAATGGACATCTATGGCTACACCTTC
. few TRBJ2-2 TRBV9 CASVGDTGELFF TGTGCCAGCGTAGGAGACACCGGGGAGCTGTTTTTT
. many TRBJ2-3 TRBV9 CASSVSSGSSTDTQYF TGTGCCAGCAGCGTATCGAGCGGGTCGAGCACAGATACGCAGTATTTT
TRBD1 . TRBJ2-1 TRBV14 CASSQGTGNEQFF TGTGCCAGCAGCCAGGGGACAGGCAATGAGCAGTTCTTC
. many TRBJ2-5 TRBV12-3/TRBV12-4 CASSIIQETQYF TGTGCCAGCAGTATAATACAAGAGACCCAGTACTTC
TRBD2 many TRBJ2-1 TRBV6-1 CASSRDYYNEQFF TGTGCCAGCAGTCGGGACTACTACAATGAGCAGTTCTTC
TRBD1 . TRBJ2-5 TRBV18 CASRDRDRGQETQYF TGTGCCAGCCGAGACCGGGACAGGGGACAAGAGACCCAGTACTTC
. few TRBJ2-7 TRBV12-3/TRBV12-4 CASSLRPPEDEQYF TGTGCCAGCAGCCTTAGACCTCCGGAGGACGAGCAGTACTTC
. . TRBJ2-2 TRBV5-1 CASSLRGSANTGELFF TGCGCCAGCAGCCTTAGGGGGAGCGCTAACACCGGGGAGCTGTTTTTT
TRBD1 few TRBJ1-1 TRBV3-1 CASSPAEGAAFF TGTGCCAGCAGCCCAGCGGAGGGGGCGGCTTTCTTT
. . TRBJ1-2 TRBV29-1 CSVEVWGHQNYGYTF TGCAGCGTTGAAGTGTGGGGACATCAAAACTATGGCTACACCTTC
. . TRBJ1-4 TRBV20-1 CSASPIGSSWIF TGCAGTGCTAGTCCCATAGGGTCCTCGTGGATTTTT
TRBD1 . TRBJ2-1 TRBV20-1 CSAPTGQGYNEQFF TGCAGTGCTCCAACGGGACAGGGTTACAATGAGCAGTTCTTC
TRBD2 few TRBJ2-1 TRBV20-1 CSVSSGGTGDEQFF TGCAGTGTTAGTAGCGGGGGCACCGGGGATGAGCAGTTCTTC
. many TRBJ1-2 TRBV5-1 CASSLAGGGYGYTF TGCGCCAGCAGCTTGGCCGGGGGTGGTTATGGCTACACCTTC
. . TRBJ1-6 TRBV21-1 CASSIRSRCLVGSPLHF TGTGCCAGCAGCATCCGGAGTAGGTGTTTGGTTGGATCACCCCTCCACTTT
. . TRBJ2-5 TRBV19 CASSIGRETQYF TGTGCCAGTAGTATTGGTCGAGAGACCCAGTACTTC
. many TRBJ1-2 TRBV5-1 CASSFTDGSYTF TGCGCCAGCAGCTTTACGGACGGGAGCTACACCTTC
. . TRBJ1-2 TRBV7-6 CASSLGPGDYGYTF TGTGCCAGCAGCTTAGGGCCAGGGGACTATGGCTACACCTTC
. many TRBJ1-2 TRBV4-2 CASSQELLQTQNYGYTF TGTGCCAGCAGCCAAGAGCTTTTGCAAACACAGAACTATGGCTACACCTTC
. . TRBJ2-7 TRBV3-1 CASSSDGSSLYEQYF TGTGCCAGCAGCTCTGACGGGTCTAGCCTCTACGAGCAGTACTTC
TRBD1 . TRBJ2-5 TRBV12-3/TRBV12-4 CASSSSRDRAQETQYF TGTGCCAGCAGTTCGTCCCGGGACAGGGCCCAAGAGACCCAGTACTTC
. . TRBJ1-2 TRBV5-4 CASSLAGQPTNYGYTF TGTGCCAGCAGCTTGGCCGGACAGCCGACTAACTATGGCTACACCTTC
TRBD1 . TRBJ1-2 TRBV7-9 CASSLAGTGGIGDGYTF TGTGCCAGCAGCTTAGCAGGGACAGGGGGCATCGGGGATGGCTACACCTTC
. few TRBJ1-1 TRBV6-1 CASKGTKRGAAEAFF TGTGCCAGCAAGGGGACCAAACGAGGCGCGGCTGAAGCTTTCTTT
. many TRBJ2-1 TRBV29-1 CSVARGGAYNEQFF TGCAGCGTAGCCAGGGGGGGGGCCTACAATGAGCAGTTCTTC
TRBD2 . TRBJ2-1 TRBV19 CASSIVLSGGDSLYNEQFF TGTGCCAGTAGTATAGTGTTGAGCGGGGGAGACTCGCTTTACAATGAGCAGTTCTTC
. few TRBJ2-1 TRBV20-1 CSAMDSFYNEQFF TGCAGTGCCATGGACAGTTTCTACAATGAGCAGTTCTTC
. few TRBJ2-2 TRBV6-1 CASTTGAEVGELFF TGTGCCAGCACCACGGGGGCTGAAGTTGGGGAGCTGTTTTTT
. . TRBJ2-7 TRBV20-1 CGRGLTGPSYEQYF TGCGGAAGAGGGCTAACAGGCCCTTCCTACGAGCAGTACTTC
. few TRBJ1-1 TRBV7-2 CASSLRQAGAFF TGTGCCAGCAGCCTCCGACAGGCTGGGGCTTTCTTT
. . TRBJ2-7 TRBV14 CASSTERLVTPYEQYF TGTGCCAGCAGCACTGAGAGGCTAGTGACTCCCTACGAGCAGTACTTC
. few TRBJ1-1 TRBV3-1 CASSQDIGGLAEAFF TGTGCCAGCAGCCAAGATATAGGGGGGTTGGCTGAAGCTTTCTTT
. many TRBJ2-1 TRBV3-1 CASSHRSGYNEQFF TGTGCCAGCAGCCACCGCTCGGGGTACAATGAGCAGTTCTTC
. few TRBJ2-1 TRBV5-1 CASSAPGGYNEQFF TGCGCCAGCAGCGCTCCAGGGGGGTACAATGAGCAGTTCTTC
. many TRBJ2-1 TRBV7-9 CASSLHEQFF TGTGCCAGCAGCTTACATGAGCAGTTCTTC
TRBD2 . TRBJ2-1 TRBV7-8 CASSRRGGQDNEQFF TGTGCCAGCAGCAGGCGGGGGGGCCAGGACAATGAGCAGTTCTTC
. few TRBJ2-3 TRBV5-1 CASSSNGHSSTDTQYF TGCGCCAGCAGCTCTAACGGACATTCTAGCACAGATACGCAGTATTTT
. many TRBJ2-7 TRBV20-1 CSARAGSYEQYF TGCAGTGCTAGGGCGGGCTCCTACGAGCAGTACTTC
. . TRBJ2-7 TRBV5-1 CASSLKDSYEQYF TGCGCCAGCAGCCTGAAGGACAGCTACGAGCAGTACTTC